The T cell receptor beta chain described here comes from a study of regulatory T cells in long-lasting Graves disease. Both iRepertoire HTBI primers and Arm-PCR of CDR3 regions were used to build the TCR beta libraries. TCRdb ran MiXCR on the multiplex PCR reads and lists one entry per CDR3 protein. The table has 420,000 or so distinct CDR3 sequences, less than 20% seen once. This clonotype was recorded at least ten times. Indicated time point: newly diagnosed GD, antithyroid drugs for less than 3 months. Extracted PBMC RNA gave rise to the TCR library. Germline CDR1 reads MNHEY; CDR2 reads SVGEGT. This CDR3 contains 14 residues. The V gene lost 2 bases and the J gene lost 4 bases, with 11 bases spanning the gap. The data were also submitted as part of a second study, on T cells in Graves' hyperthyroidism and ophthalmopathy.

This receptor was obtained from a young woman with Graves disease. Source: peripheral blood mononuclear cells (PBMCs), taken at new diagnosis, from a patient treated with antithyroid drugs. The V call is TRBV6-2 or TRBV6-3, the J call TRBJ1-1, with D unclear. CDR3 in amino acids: CASSYRDGSTEAFF. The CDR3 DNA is TGTGCCAGCAGTTACCGGGATGGGAGCACTGAAGCTTTCTTT.